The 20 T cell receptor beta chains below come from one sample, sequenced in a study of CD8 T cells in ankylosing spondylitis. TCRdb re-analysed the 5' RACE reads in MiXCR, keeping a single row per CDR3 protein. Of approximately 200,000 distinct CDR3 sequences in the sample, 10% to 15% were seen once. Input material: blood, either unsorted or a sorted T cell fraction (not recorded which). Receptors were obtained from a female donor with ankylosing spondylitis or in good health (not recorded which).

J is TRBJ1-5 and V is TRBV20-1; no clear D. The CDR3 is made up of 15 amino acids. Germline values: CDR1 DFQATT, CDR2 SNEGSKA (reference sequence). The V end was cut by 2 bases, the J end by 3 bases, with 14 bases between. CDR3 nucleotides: TGCAGTGCTAGACAGCAGACGTTAAACAATCAGCCCCAGCATTTT. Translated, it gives CSARQQTLNNQPQHF.

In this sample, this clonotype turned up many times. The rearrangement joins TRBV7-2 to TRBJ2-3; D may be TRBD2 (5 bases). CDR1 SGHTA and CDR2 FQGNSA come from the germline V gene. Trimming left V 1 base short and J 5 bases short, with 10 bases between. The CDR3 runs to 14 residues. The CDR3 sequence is CASSLGLAIDTQYF. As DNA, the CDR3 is TGTGCCAGCAGCTTAGGGCTAGCCATAGATACGCAGTATTTT. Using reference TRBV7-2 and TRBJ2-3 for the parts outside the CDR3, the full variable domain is GAGVSQSPSNKVTEKGKDVELRCDPISGHTALYWYRQSLGQGLEFLIYFQGNSAPDKSGLPSDRFSAERTGGSVSTLTIQRTQQEDSAVYLCASSLGLAIDTQYFGPGTRLTVL.

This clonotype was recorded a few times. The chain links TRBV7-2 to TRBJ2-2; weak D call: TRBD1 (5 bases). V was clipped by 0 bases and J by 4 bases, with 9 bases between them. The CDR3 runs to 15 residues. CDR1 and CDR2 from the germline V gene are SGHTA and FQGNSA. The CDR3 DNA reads TGTGCCAGCAGCTTAGCGCAGGGTCCCACCGGGGAGCTGTTTTTT. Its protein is CASSLAQGPTGELFF.

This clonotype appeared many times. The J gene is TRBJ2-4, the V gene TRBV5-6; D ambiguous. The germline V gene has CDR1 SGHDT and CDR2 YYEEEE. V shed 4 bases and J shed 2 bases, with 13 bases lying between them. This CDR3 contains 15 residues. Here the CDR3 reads CASSSLRSSKNIQYF. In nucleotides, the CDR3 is TGTGCCAGCAGCAGCCTCCGGTCCTCCAAAAACATTCAGTACTTC.

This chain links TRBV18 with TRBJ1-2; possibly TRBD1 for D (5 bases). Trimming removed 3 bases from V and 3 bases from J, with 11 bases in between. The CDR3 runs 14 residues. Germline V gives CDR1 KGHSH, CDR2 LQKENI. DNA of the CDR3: TGTGCCAGCTCACCTCCCGGGGCTGACTATGGCTACACCTTC. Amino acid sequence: CASSPPGADYGYTF.

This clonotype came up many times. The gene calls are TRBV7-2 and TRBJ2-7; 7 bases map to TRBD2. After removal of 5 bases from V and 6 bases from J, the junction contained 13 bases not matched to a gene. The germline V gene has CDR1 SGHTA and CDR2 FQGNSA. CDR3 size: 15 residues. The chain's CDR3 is CASSTRTSGYAEQYF. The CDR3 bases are TGTGCCAGCAGCACCCGGACTAGTGGGTACGCCGAGCAGTACTTC.

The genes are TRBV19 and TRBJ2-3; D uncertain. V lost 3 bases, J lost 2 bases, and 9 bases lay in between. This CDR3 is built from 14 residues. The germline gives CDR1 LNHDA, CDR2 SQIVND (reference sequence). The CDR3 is CASSIGVNTDTQYF. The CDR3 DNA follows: TGTGCCAGTAGTATCGGAGTTAACACAGATACGCAGTATTTT.

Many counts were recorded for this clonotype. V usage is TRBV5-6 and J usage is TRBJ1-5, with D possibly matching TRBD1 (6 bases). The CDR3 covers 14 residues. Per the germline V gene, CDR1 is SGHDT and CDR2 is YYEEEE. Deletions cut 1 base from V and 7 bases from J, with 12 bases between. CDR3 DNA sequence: TGTGCCAGCAGCTTGTGGGGGCCGGACCAGCCCCAGCATTTT. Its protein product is CASSLWGPDQPQHF.

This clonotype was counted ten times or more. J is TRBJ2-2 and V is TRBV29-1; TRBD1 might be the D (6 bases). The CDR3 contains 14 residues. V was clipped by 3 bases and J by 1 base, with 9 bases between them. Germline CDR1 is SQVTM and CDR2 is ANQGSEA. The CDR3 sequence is CSVDVRGNTGELFF. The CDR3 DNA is TGCAGCGTTGATGTCAGGGGGAACACCGGGGAGCTGTTTTTT.

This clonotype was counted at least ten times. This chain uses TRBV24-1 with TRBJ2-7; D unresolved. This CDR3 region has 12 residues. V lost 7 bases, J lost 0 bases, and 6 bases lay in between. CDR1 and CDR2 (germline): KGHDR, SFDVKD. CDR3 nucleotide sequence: TGTGCCACCAGCGGCAACTCCTACGAGCAGTACTTC. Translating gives CATSGNSYEQYF.

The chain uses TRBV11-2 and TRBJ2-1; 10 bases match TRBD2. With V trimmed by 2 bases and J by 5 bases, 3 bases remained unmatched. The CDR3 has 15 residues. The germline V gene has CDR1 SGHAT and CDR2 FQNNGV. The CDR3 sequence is CASSLFGLADNEQFF. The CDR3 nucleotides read TGTGCCAGCAGCTTATTTGGACTAGCGGACAATGAGCAGTTCTTC. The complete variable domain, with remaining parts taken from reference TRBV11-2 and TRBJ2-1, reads EAGVAQSPRYKIIEKRQSVAFWCNPISGHATLYWYQQILGQGPKLLIQFQNNGVVDDSQLPKDRFSAERLKGVDSTLKIQPAKLEDSAVYLCASSLFGLADNEQFFGPGTRLTVL.

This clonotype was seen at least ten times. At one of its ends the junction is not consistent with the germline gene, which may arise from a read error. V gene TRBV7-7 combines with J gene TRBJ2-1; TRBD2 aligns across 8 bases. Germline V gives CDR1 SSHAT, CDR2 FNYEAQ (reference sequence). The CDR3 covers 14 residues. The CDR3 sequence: CASSLVGRENEQFF. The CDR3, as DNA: TGTGCTAGCAGCTTAGTCGGGAGGGAGAATGAGCAGTTCTTC.

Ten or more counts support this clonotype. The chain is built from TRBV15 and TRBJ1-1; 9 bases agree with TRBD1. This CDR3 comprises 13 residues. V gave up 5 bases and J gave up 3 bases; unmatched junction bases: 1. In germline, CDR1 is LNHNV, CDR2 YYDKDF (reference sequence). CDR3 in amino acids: CATSRTGDTEAFF. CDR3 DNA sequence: TGTGCCACCAGCCGGACAGGGGACACTGAAGCTTTCTTT.

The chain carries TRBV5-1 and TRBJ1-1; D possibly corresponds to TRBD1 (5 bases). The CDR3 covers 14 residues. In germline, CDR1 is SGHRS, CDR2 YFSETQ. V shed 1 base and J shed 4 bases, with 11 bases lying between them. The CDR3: CASSLSTASTEAFF. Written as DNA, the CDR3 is TGCGCCAGCAGCTTGTCGACAGCTAGCACTGAAGCTTTCTTT.

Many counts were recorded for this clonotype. CDR3 coding DNA: TGTGCCAGCAGCCAGTGGGGTCCAGCTAACTATGGCTACACCTTC. Its protein product is CASSQWGPANYGYTF. The chain is built from TRBV4-2 and TRBJ1-2; D gene unclear. Germline assignment: CDR1 LGHNA and CDR2 YNFKEQ. V was shortened by 3 bases and J by 0 bases, with 11 bases between the two germline ends. The CDR3 is 15 amino acids.

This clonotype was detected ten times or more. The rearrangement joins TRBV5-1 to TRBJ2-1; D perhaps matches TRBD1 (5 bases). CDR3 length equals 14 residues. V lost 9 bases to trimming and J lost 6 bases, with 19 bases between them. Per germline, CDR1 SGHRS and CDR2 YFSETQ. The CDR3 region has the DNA TGCGCCACTCTAGTGGGGCCCCAGAGCAATGAGCAGTTCTTC. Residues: CATLVGPQSNEQFF.

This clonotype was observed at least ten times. The CDR3 DNA sequence: TGTGCCAGCAGCCCCGAAGGGGGAGGGAAAGCTTTCTTT. It yields the protein CASSPEGGGKAFF. The chain has TRBV7-2 and TRBJ1-1; possible D gene TRBD1, 6 bases. Germline values: CDR1 SGHTA, CDR2 FQGNSA. Trimming stripped 5 bases from V and 9 bases from J, with 16 bases between. CDR3 length: 13 residues.

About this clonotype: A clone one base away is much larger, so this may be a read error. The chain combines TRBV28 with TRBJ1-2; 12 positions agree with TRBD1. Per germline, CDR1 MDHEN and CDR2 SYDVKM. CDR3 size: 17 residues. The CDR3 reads CASRLLAGTGGNYGYTF. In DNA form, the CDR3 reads TGTGCCAGCAGGTTATTGGCCGGGACAGGGGGCAACTATGGCTACACCTTC.

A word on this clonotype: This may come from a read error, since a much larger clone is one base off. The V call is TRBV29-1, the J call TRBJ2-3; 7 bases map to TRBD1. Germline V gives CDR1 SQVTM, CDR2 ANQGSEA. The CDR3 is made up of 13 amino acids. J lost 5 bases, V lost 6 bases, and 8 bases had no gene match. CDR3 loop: CSVQGQTIDTQYF. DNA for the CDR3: TGCAGCGTCCAGGGACAGACAATAGATACGCAGTATTTT.

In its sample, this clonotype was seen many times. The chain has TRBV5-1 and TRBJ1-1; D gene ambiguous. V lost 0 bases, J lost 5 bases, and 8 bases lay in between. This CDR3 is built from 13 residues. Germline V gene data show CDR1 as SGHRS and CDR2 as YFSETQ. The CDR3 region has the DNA TGCGCCAGCAGCTTGGCAACGGGGACTGAAGCTTTCTTT. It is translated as CASSLATGTEAFF.